The clone carrying this TCR beta chain was detected a few times. No antigen is known for it. This entry is derived from a study of blood T cells in healthy people across ages. Findings of the study overall: There was a strong correlation between TCR beta diversity and naive T cell percentage.

Then a second PCR, running roughly 7 to 11 cycles, was carried out with a sample-barcoded 5' primer and a J-beta primer mix. TCRdb processed the 5' RACE reads anew with MiXCR; each CDR3 protein has one entry. The sample includes 1.8 million or so distinct CDR3 sequences, 39% of them seen just once. Donor samples were obtained from healthy Caucasian individuals from Russia, aged about 6 to 95. PBMCs, at least 6 million per sample, were isolated. The material sequenced was blood. This sequence was found in a human donor in good health.

This CDR3 reads CSARGSREATNEKLFF. CDR3 nucleotides: TGCAGTGCTAGAGGTAGCAGGGAGGCAACTAATGAAAAACTGTTTTTT. The chain is built from TRBV20-1 and TRBJ1-4; tentatively, D is TRBD1 (5 bases). Germline-derived CDR1 and CDR2 are DFQATT and SNEGSKA (reference sequence). The length of the CDR3 is 16 residues. V was cut by 1 base and J by 0 bases, with 12 bases left in between.